This T cell receptor beta chain was sequenced during a study of PD-L1 blockade in urothelial cancer. Looking at the study overall: The patients' atezolizumab therapy, 1,200 mg intravenously every 3 weeks, started at some point between 2013 and 2014. Most patients, about 85% of the roughly 29, were males with bladder-origin cancer.

Germline CDR1 reads LNHDA; CDR2 reads SQIVND (reference sequence). J gave up 6 bases and V 6 bases, and 11 bases lay outside the gene matches. The CDR3 totals 15 residues. TCRdb keeps only in-frame clones here, not all; method: immunoSEQ multiplex PCR. The table lists 100,000 to 150,000 clones, roughly 83% of them singletons. In regard to this clone: Its specificity is not known.

General study findings and limits: Durable-benefit cases showed more tumor-associated blood clone expansion at 3 weeks.

Time point defined: peripheral blood 6 weeks after treatment start. It was locally advanced or metastatic urothelial carcinoma that patients had. The receptor comes from a man between 50 and 59 years old with urothelial cancer. Specimen: PBMCs, collected around atezolizumab (anti-PD-L1) treatment. J is TRBJ2-3 and V is TRBV19; 8 nucleotides match TRBD1. The CDR3 DNA reads TGTGCCAGTAGCAAGGGACAGGCGCGATGGGATACGCAGTATTTT. Translation: CASSKGQARWDTQYF.